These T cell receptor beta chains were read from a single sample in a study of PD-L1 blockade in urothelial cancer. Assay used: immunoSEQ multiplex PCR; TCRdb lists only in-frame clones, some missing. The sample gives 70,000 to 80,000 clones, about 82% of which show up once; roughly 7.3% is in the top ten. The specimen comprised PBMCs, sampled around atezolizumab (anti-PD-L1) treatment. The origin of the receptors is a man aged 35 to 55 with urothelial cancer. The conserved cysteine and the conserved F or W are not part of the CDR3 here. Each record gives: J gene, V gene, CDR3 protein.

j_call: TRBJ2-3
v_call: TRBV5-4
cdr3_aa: ASSLQGPDTQY

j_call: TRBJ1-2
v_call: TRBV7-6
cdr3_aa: ASSTAGQGGGYT

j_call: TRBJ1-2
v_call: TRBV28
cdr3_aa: ASSLTRVGGYT

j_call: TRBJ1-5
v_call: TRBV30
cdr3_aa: AWSGTGTNQPQH

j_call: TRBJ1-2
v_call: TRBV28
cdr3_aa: ASRSTGEVNYGYT

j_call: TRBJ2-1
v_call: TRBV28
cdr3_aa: ASRDLAGLNSYNEQF

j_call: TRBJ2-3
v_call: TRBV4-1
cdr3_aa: ASSQGGTQY

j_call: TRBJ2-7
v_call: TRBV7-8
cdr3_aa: ASSLDFEAYSSSYEQY

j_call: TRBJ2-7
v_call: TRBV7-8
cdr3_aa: ASSSRLAGGREQY

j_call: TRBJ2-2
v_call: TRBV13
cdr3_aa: ASSLGQGNTGELF

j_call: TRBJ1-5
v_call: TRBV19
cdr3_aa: ASRLADQPQH

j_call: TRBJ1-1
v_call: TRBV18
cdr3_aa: ASSPAGNTEAF

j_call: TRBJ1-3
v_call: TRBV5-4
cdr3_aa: ASSLRQGGNTIY

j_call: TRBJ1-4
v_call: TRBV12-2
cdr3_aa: ASRLADFRDSSNEKLF

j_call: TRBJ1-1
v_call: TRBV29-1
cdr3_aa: SVEIGDTEAF

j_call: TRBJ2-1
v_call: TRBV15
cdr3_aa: ATSSPGGAHNEQF

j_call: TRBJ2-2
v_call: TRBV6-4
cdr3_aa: ASSDATGSRTGELF

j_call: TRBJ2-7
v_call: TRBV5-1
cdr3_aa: ASSPIRLARYEQY